The 27 T cell receptor beta chains given below trace back to one sample, sequenced in a study of blood T cell repertoires in COVID-19. Sequencing was performed with immunoSEQ multiplex PCR; in TCRdb, only in-frame clones are kept and a portion is missing. The sample has around 94,000 clones; around 73% are singletons. Input material: peripheral blood. These receptors were collected from a man aged 60 to 75 with active or convalescent COVID-19.

This chain joins TRBV2 and TRBJ2-1; 8 nucleotides agree with TRBD2. J lost 10 bases, V lost 2 bases, and 1 base had no gene match. CDR3 length: 12 residues. Per germline, CDR1 SNHLY and CDR2 FYNNEI. The CDR3 here is CASSESSGEQFF. Written as DNA, the CDR3 is TGTGCCAGCAGTGAATCTAGCGGGGAGCAGTTCTTC.

The rearrangement links TRBV5-1 to TRBJ2-1; D is unresolved. V gave up 0 bases and J gave up 6 bases, with 16 bases separating them. CDR1 and CDR2 (germline): SGHRS, YFSETQ. This CDR3 comprises 16 residues. The CDR3 DNA follows: TGCGCCAGCAGCTTGGCCGGCCTTCGGAGAACCAATGAGCAGTTCTTC. It encodes CASSLAGLRRTNEQFF.

This clone was seen just once. The chain couples TRBV6-5 to TRBJ2-1; 14 bases agree with TRBD2. Germline CDR1 and CDR2: MNHEY and SVGAGI. This CDR3 has 15 amino acids. J lost 8 bases, V lost 6 bases, and 6 bases had no gene match. CDR3 amino acids: CASSRLAGGFHEQFF. CDR3 coding DNA: TGTGCCAGCAGCAGACTAGCGGGAGGGTTCCATGAGCAGTTCTTC.

The chain recombines TRBV11-2 with TRBJ2-5, with TRBD1 identical over 10 bases. The germline CDR1 and CDR2 sequences are SGHAT and FQNNGV. J was trimmed by 6 bases and V by 5 bases; bases with no gene match: 6. This CDR3 has 14 residues. The CDR3 reads CASSPPDRGKTQYF. CDR3 nucleotide sequence: TGTGCCAGCAGCCCACCGGACAGGGGGAAGACCCAGTACTTC. Based on the CDR3 plus reference TRBV11-2 and TRBJ2-5, the full variable domain is EAGVAQSPRYKIIEKRQSVAFWCNPISGHATLYWYQQILGQGPKLLIQFQNNGVVDDSQLPKDRFSAERLKGVDSTLKIQPAKLEDSAVYLCASSPPDRGKTQYFGPGTRLLVL.

This chain connects TRBV28 to TRBJ1-5; weak D call: TRBD1 (6 bases). Germline V CDR1 and CDR2: MDHEN, SYDVKM. The CDR3 loop spans 13 amino acids. The ends were cut back, 3 bases at V and 10 bases at J, with 13 bases in the middle. CDR3 sequence: CASSLAWGHPQHF. The CDR3 nucleotides read TGTGCCAGCAGTTTGGCTTGGGGACACCCCCAGCATTTT.

The gene calls are TRBV24-1 and TRBJ2-1; maybe TRBD2 (6 bases). The ends were cut back, 5 bases at V and 3 bases at J, with 7 bases in the middle. Germline CDR1 and CDR2: KGHDR and SFDVKD. The CDR3 sequence is 13 residues long. CDR3 in amino acids: CATSVGSYNEQFF. DNA of the CDR3: TGTGCCACCAGTGTCGGGAGCTACAATGAGCAGTTCTTC.

This chain uses TRBV5-6 with TRBJ1-6, with 9 bases lining up with TRBD1. Germline V lookup: CDR1 SGHDT, CDR2 YYEEEE. With V trimmed by 0 bases and J by 8 bases, 3 bases remained unmatched. The CDR3 is 15 residues long. The CDR3 DNA sequence: TGTGCCAGCAGCTTGGTGGACAGGGGAGATTCACCCCTCCACTTT. Its protein product is CASSLVDRGDSPLHF.

In DNA form, the CDR3 reads TGTGCCAGCAGCTTCGACAGAAGGTCTGAAGCTTTCTTT. Protein product: CASSFDRRSEAFF. The chain recombines TRBV9 with TRBJ1-1, with D tentatively TRBD1 (5 bases). The CDR3 length is 13 residues. Germline V gives CDR1 SGDLS, CDR2 YYNGEE. V shed 4 bases and J shed 6 bases, with 13 bases lying between them.

The V and J genes are TRBV5-5 and TRBJ1-6; TRBD1 agrees at 9 bases. Germline CDR1 is SGHKS and CDR2 is YYEKEE (reference sequence). This CDR3 has 16 residues. V lost 5 bases, J lost 7 bases, and 10 bases stayed unmatched. The CDR3 region is CASSFTGGAGNSPLHF. CDR3 bases: TGTGCCAGCAGTTTTACAGGGGGCGCGGGGAATTCACCCCTCCACTTT.

J is TRBJ1-4 and V is TRBV27; 10 bases agree with TRBD1. This CDR3 is 15 amino acids long. CDR1 and CDR2 from the germline V gene are MNHEY and SMNVEV (reference sequence). V shed 5 bases and J 4 bases; nucleotides not matched to a gene: 4. CDR3 loop: CASSPWTGGNEKLFF. The CDR3 DNA reads TGTGCCAGCAGTCCCTGGACAGGGGGTAATGAAAAACTGTTTTTT.

This rearrangement joins TRBV24-1 to TRBJ2-7; 7 bases match TRBD1. V lost 4 bases to trimming and J lost 0 bases; unmatched junction nucleotides: 8. This CDR3 has 16 residues. Germline CDR1 and CDR2: KGHDR and SFDVKD. The CDR3 spells CATSEKTGLYSYEQYV. The CDR3 nucleotides read TGTGCCACCAGTGAAAAGACAGGGTTATACTCCTACGAGCAGTACGTC.

The V and J genes are TRBV6-5 and TRBJ1-2; no definite D call. The V end lost 6 bases, the J end lost 7 bases, and 12 bases lay between the germline ends. The germline CDR1 and CDR2 sequences are MNHEY and SVGAGI. The CDR3 contains 12 residues. CDR3 nucleotide sequence: TGTGCCAGCAGAACCGGGGAGAGTGGCTACACCTTC. Protein sequence: CASRTGESGYTF.

The V call is TRBV6-2 or TRBV6-3, the J call TRBJ1-3; TRBD1 matches at 8 bases. Germline V gene sequence: CDR1 MNHEY, CDR2 SVGEGT. This CDR3 spans 15 amino acids. V lost 6 bases and J lost 0; bases outside the gene matches: 4. The CDR3 coding sequence is TGTGCCAGCAGCCGGACAGGGAGCTCTGGAAACACCATATATTTT. Encoded protein: CASSRTGSSGNTIYF.

V is TRBV7-2 and J is TRBJ2-2; TRBD2 matches 12 bases. The CDR3 is made up of 16 amino acids. Unmatched junction bases numbered 4, after V lost 5 bases and J lost 3 bases. CDR1 SGHTA and CDR2 FQGNSA come from the germline V gene. CDR3 sequence reads: CASSTLAGGHTGELFF. The CDR3 DNA sequence: TGTGCCAGCAGCACACTAGCGGGAGGCCACACCGGGGAGCTGTTTTTT.

This clone has only a few counts. The V call is TRBV5-4, the J call TRBJ2-1; TRBD2 might be the D (5 bases). The CDR3 is 15 residues long. V shed 0 bases and J shed 1 base, with 8 bases lying between them. From germline, CDR1 is SGHNT and CDR2 YYREEE (reference sequence). CDR3 coding DNA: TGTGCCAGCAGCTTGGCCAGAGGGTCCTACAATGAGCAGTTCTTC. Residues: CASSLARGSYNEQFF.

DNA for the CDR3: TGCAGCCAAACAGGGGGCACGGGAGATACGCAGTATTTT. It specifies CSQTGGTGDTQYF. The chain is built from TRBV29-1 and TRBJ2-3; TRBD1 agrees at 9 bases. V shed 8 bases and J 5 bases; nucleotides not matched to a gene: 8. CDR1 SQVTM and CDR2 ANQGSEA come from the germline V gene. The CDR3 consists of 13 residues.

The chain is built from TRBV25-1 and TRBJ2-3, with D possibly TRBD2 on 6 matching bases. Trimming left V 9 bases short and J 7 bases short, with 11 bases between. The germline V gene encodes CDR1 MGHDK and CDR2 SYGVNS. This CDR3 has 11 amino acids. The CDR3 protein is CASRAGYTQYF. The CDR3 DNA reads TGTGCCAGTCGGGCGGGATATACGCAGTATTTT.

The sample holds a few counts of this clone. The V and J genes are TRBV19 and TRBJ1-2; D may be TRBD1 (6 bases). CDR3 size: 15 residues. V was pared by 5 bases and J by 0 bases, with 13 bases between. Germline V gene sequence: CDR1 LNHDA, CDR2 SQIVND (reference sequence). The CDR3 DNA follows: TGTGCCAGTAGTCTTCCGGGACACACTAACTATGGCTACACCTTC. Its protein is CASSLPGHTNYGYTF.

CDR3 sequence reads: CASSLGKGGLSSYEQYV. In DNA form, the CDR3 reads TGTGCCAGCAGCTTAGGAAAAGGAGGACTTAGCTCCTACGAGCAGTACGTC. The chain combines TRBV11-2 with TRBJ2-7; possibly TRBD2 for D (5 bases). Trimming took 1 base from V and 0 from J, leaving 16 bases between them. The V gene's germline CDR1 is SGHAT and CDR2 FQNNGV. The CDR3 has 17 amino acids.

The chain recombines TRBV2 with TRBJ1-5; D remains ambiguous. The V gene's germline CDR1 is SNHLY and CDR2 FYNNEI. The CDR3 loop spans 12 amino acids. V lost 7 bases and J lost 1, with 5 bases in between. The CDR3 nucleotides read TGTGCCAGCACGGGGAGCAATCAGCCCCAGCATTTT. It specifies CASTGSNQPQHF.

This clone was seen ten or more times. The chain is built from TRBV5-1 and TRBJ1-5; TRBD1 is a possible D gene (5 bases). Between the trimmed V and J ends, which lost 10 bases and 6 bases, there was a span of 17 bases. The germline V gene has CDR1 SGHRS and CDR2 YFSETQ. The CDR3 spans 13 residues. CDR3: CASAEGPGQPQHF. The CDR3 DNA is TGCGCCTCGGCGGAGGGGCCCGGTCAGCCCCAGCATTTT.

The rearrangement joins TRBV5-4 to TRBJ1-1; no definite D call. There are 14 residues in the CDR3. V lost 4 bases and J 2 bases, leaving 12 bases between the germline ends. Germline CDR1 and CDR2: SGHNT and YYREEE (reference sequence). CDR3 nucleotides: TGTGCCAGCAGCGGACTGGCCGCAAACACTGAAGCTTTCTTT. Its translation is CASSGLAANTEAFF. Complete variable domain (other parts from reference TRBV5-4 and TRBJ1-1): ETGVTQSPTHLIKTRGQQVTLRCSSQSGHNTVSWYQQALGQGPQFIFQYYREEENGRGNFPPRFSGLQFPNYSSELNVNALELDDSALYLCASSGLAANTEAFFGQGTRLTVV.

This clone was recorded only once. This chain uses TRBV6-5 with TRBJ2-3; D gene unclear. This CDR3 comprises 14 residues. Germline loops: CDR1 MNHEY, CDR2 SVGAGI. Trimming took 7 bases from V and 2 from J, leaving 13 bases between them. CDR3 bases: TGTGCCAGCACTCCCAGGTTAAACACAGATACGCAGTATTTT. Translating it yields CASTPRLNTDTQYF.

The rearrangement joins TRBV5-1 to TRBJ2-2; 8 bases align to TRBD1. This CDR3 is 14 amino acids long. V trimming: 4 bases; J trimming: 13 bases; junction bases outside the gene matches: 12. Per germline, CDR1 SGHRS and CDR2 YFSETQ. The CDR3 here is CASSPGGAEGGLFF. The CDR3, as DNA: TGCGCCAGCAGCCCAGGGGGCGCAGAGGGCGGGCTGTTTTTT.

This chain uses TRBV7-2 with TRBJ2-2, with a possible D match to TRBD2 (6 bases). The CDR3 spans 16 residues. Germline V lookup: CDR1 SGHTA, CDR2 FQGNSA. The ends were cut back, 3 bases at V and 4 bases at J, with 15 bases in the middle. CDR3 protein: CASSLFGRGSTGELFF. The CDR3 DNA reads as TGTGCCAGCAGCTTGTTCGGGAGAGGTAGCACCGGGGAGCTGTTTTTT.

This clone turned up a few times. The chain carries TRBV6-2 or TRBV6-3 and TRBJ1-5; tentative D call: TRBD1 (5 bases). The CDR3 has 15 amino acids. Trimming cost V 2 bases and J 2 bases, with 10 bases left between them. CDR1 MNHEY and CDR2 SVGEGT come from the germline V gene. Here the CDR3 reads CASSYHLRGNQPQHF. CDR3 nucleotide sequence: TGTGCCAGCAGTTACCATCTCAGGGGCAATCAGCCCCAGCATTTT.

The chain uses TRBV6-5 and TRBJ1-2; 9 positions agree with TRBD1. Germline CDR1 and CDR2: MNHEY and SVGAGI. CDR3 length equals 15 residues. The trim removed 6 bases at V and 2 bases at J, leaving 7 bases unmatched. DNA for the CDR3: TGTGCCAGCAGCCCGACAGGGGGTGTCAACTATGGCTACACCTTC. Protein: CASSPTGGVNYGYTF.